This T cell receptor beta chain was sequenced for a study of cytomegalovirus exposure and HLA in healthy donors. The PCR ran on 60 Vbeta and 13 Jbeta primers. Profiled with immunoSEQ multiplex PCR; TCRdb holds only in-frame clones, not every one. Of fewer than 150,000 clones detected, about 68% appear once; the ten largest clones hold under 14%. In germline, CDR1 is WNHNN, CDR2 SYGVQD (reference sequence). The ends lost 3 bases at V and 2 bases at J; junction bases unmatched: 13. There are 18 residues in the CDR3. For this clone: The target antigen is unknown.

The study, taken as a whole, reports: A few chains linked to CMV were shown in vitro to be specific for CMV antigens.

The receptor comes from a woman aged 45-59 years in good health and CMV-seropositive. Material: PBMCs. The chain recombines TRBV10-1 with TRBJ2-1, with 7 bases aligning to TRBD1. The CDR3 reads CASSDNRAPGTAYNEQFF. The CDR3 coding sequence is TGCGCCAGCAGTGACAATAGAGCTCCCGGGACAGCCTACAATGAGCAGTTCTTC.